Following are 8 T cell receptor beta chains from one sample sequenced in a study of blood T cell repertoires in COVID-19. Some clones are missing from TCRdb's copy, which holds only in-frame ones; the method was immunoSEQ multiplex PCR. The table records approximately 150,000 clones, roughly 87% of them present only once. The sample comprised peripheral blood. These receptors all come from a woman between 50 and 59 years old with acute or convalescent COVID-19.

This chain links TRBV19 with TRBJ1-2; TRBD1 matches at 10 bases. The V and J ends lost 0 bases and 7 bases, in that order; junction bases with no gene match: 5. The germline V gene encodes CDR1 LNHDA and CDR2 SQIVND (reference sequence). The CDR3 extends over 15 amino acids. CDR3 DNA sequence: TGTGCCAGTAGTATAGACCGACAGGGGGCAAGTGGCTACACCTTC. Residues: CASSIDRQGASGYTF.

V is TRBV15 and J is TRBJ2-7; no clear D. The V gene lost 5 bases and the J gene lost 3 bases, with 14 bases spanning the gap. The length of the CDR3 is 14 residues. Germline assignment: CDR1 LNHNV and CDR2 YYDKDF (reference sequence). The CDR3 nucleotides read TGTGCCACCAGCGCGAGCTATACCAACTACGAGCAGTACTTC. Translating gives CATSASYTNYEQYF.

The chain carries TRBV4-1 and TRBJ1-5; tentative D call: TRBD1 (5 bases). The CDR3 has 17 amino acids. The germline CDR1 and CDR2 sequences are MGHRA and YSYEKL. V was shortened by 1 base and J by 2 bases, with 15 bases between the two germline ends. The CDR3 DNA is TGCGCCAGCAGCCAAGTTTCCTCGGTGACAGGCAATCAGCCCCAGCATTTT. This encodes CASSQVSSVTGNQPQHF.

The chain couples TRBV7-3 to TRBJ2-1; D remains ambiguous. The CDR3 covers 14 residues. Per the germline V gene, CDR1 is SGHTA and CDR2 is FQGTGA. Trimming removed 0 bases at V and 8 bases at J, with 11 bases between. The CDR3 region is CASSLTGSSHEQFF. CDR3 coding DNA: TGTGCCAGCAGCTTAACTGGTAGCTCCCATGAGCAGTTCTTC.

This chain joins TRBV19 and TRBJ2-2, with TRBD1 identical over 12 bases. The CDR3 runs to 16 residues. CDR1 is LNHDA and CDR2 is SQIVND in the germline V gene (reference sequence). V was clipped by 7 bases and J by 4 bases; unmatched bases: 7. CDR3 sequence: CASTEGQGAITGELFF. Written as DNA, the CDR3 is TGTGCCAGTACCGAGGGACAGGGGGCGATCACCGGGGAGCTGTTTTTT.

The chain couples TRBV30 to TRBJ1-2; the D gene is possibly TRBD1 (6 bases). Trimming removed 3 bases from V and 2 bases from J, with 10 bases in between. The germline gives CDR1 GTSNPN, CDR2 SVGIG (reference sequence). The CDR3 is 13 amino acids. CDR3 sequence (DNA): TGTGCCTGGAGATCAGGGGCCAACTATGGCTACACCTTC. This codes for CAWRSGANYGYTF.

This clone has more than one count but fewer than ten. V and J are TRBV11-2 and TRBJ2-5; 9 bases match TRBD1. J was trimmed by 5 bases and V by 3 bases; bases with no gene match: 10. Looked up from germline, CDR1 is SGHAT and CDR2 is FQNNGV. This CDR3 region has 16 residues. In DNA form, the CDR3 reads TGTGCCAGCAGCTTGACCGGGACAGGGAATGGCGAGACCCAGTACTTC. It yields the protein CASSLTGTGNGETQYF.

The chain couples TRBV7-2 to TRBJ1-1; 7 bases fit TRBD1. Germline V gene lookup returns CDR1 SGHTA and CDR2 FQGNSA. V lost 1 base to trimming and J lost 11 bases; unmatched junction nucleotides: 13. The length of the CDR3 is 15 residues. The CDR3 nucleotides read TGTGCCAGCAGCTTAGATTTGAACAGGGGCGTTTCCGCTTTCTTT. It is translated as CASSLDLNRGVSAFF.